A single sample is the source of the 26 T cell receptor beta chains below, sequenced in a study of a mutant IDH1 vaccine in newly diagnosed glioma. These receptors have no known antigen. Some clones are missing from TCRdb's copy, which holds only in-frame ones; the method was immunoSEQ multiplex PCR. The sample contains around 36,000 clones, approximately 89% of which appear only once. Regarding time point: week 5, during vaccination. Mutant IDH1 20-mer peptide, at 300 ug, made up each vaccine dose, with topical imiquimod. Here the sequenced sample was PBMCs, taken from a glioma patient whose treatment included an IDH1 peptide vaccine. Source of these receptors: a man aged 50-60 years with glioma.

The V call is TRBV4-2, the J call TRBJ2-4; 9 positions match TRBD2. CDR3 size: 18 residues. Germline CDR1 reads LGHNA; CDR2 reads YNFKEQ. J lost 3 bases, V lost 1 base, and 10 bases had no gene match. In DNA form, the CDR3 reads TGTGCCAGCAGCCAAGTCACGGCGGGAGGGCCCGTCAAAAACATTCAGTACTTC. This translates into CASSQVTAGGPVKNIQYF.

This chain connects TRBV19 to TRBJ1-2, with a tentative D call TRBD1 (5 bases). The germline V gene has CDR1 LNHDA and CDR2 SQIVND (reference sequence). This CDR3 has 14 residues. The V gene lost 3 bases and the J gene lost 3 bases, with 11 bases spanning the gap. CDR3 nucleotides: TGTGCCAGTAGTATTATTCGACAGTACTATGGCTACACCTTC. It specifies CASSIIRQYYGYTF.

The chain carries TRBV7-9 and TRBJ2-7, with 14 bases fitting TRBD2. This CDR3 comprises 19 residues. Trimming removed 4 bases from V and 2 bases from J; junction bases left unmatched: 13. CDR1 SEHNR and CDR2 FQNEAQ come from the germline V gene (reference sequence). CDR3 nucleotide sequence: TGTGCCAGCAGCTACGGAGAAGGGGGACTAGCGGGAGCGACCTACGAGCAGTACTTC. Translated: CASSYGEGGLAGATYEQYF.

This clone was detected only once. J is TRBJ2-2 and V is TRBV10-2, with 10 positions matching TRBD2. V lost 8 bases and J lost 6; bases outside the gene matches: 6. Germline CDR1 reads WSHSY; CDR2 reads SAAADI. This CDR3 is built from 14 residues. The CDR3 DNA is TGCGCCAGCGGACTAAGCGGGAGGGCCGGGGAGCTGTTTTTT. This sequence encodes CASGLSGRAGELFF.

The CDR3 DNA is TGTGCCAGCAGTGAAGATGGGAACACTGAAGCTTTCTTT. It codes for CASSEDGNTEAFF. The V and J genes are TRBV6-1 and TRBJ1-1; D not resolved. The CDR3 totals 13 residues. The ends were cut back, 1 base at V and 1 base at J, with 4 bases in the middle. Germline V gives CDR1 MNHNS, CDR2 SASEGT.

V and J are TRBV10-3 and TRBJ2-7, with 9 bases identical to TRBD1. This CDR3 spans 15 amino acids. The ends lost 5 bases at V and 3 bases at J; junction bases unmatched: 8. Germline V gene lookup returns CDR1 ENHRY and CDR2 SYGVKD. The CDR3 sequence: CAISSTGGRNYEQYF. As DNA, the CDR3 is TGTGCCATCAGTTCGACAGGGGGGAGGAACTACGAGCAGTACTTC.

The CDR3 sequence is CSVSRQEETQYF. CDR3 nucleotide sequence: TGCAGCGTCTCCCGACAGGAAGAGACCCAGTACTTC. The V and J genes are TRBV29-1 and TRBJ2-5, with D possibly matching TRBD1 (6 bases). Germline V gene data show CDR1 as SQVTM and CDR2 as ANQGSEA. The CDR3 totals 12 residues. V lost 6 bases and J lost 3, with 11 bases in between.

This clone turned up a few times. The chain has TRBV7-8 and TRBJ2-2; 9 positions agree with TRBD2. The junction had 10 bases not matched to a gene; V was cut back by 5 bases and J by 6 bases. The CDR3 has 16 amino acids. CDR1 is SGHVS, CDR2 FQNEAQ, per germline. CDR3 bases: TGTGCCAGCAGCCCCTCTGGCGGGGGGGCAGCCGGGGAGCTGTTTTTT. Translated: CASSPSGGGAAGELFF.

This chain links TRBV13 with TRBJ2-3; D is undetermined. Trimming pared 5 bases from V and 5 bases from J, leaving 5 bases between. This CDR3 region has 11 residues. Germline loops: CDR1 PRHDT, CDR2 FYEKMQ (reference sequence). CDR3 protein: CASSRKDTQYF. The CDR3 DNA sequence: TGTGCCAGCAGCCGGAAAGATACGCAGTATTTT.

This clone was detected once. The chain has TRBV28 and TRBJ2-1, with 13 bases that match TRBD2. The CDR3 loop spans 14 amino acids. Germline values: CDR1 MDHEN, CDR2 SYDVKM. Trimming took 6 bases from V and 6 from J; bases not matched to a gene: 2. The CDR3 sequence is CASRGTSGINEQFF. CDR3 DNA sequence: TGTGCCAGCAGGGGGACTAGCGGGATCAATGAGCAGTTCTTC.

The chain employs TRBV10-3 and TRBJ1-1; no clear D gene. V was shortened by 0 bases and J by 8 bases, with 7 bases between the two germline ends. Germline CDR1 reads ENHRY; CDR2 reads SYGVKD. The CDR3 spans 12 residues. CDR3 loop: CAISESGSEAFF. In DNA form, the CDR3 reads TGTGCCATCAGTGAGTCCGGCTCCGAAGCTTTCTTT.

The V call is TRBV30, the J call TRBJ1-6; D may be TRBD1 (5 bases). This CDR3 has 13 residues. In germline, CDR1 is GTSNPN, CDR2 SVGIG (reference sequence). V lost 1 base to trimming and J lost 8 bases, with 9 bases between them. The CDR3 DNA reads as TGTGCCTGGAGTGGACAGTCCTATTCACCCCTCCACTTT. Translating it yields CAWSGQSYSPLHF.

CDR3 residues: CASSLLHLARPSTDTQYF. The CDR3 coding sequence is TGTGCCAGCAGCCTACTTCACCTAGCGCGTCCTAGCACAGATACGCAGTATTTT. The rearrangement links TRBV14 to TRBJ2-3; tentatively, D is TRBD2 (6 bases). This CDR3 has 18 amino acids. The ends were cut back, 4 bases at V and 0 bases at J, with 20 bases in the middle. CDR1 is SGHDN, CDR2 FVKESK, per germline.

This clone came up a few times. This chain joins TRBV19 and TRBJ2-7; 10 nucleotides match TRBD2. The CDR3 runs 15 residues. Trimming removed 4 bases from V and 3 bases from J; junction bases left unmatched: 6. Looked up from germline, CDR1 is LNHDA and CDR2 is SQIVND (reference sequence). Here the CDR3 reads CASSTASGRNYEQYF. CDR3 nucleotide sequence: TGTGCCAGTAGTACAGCTAGCGGGAGAAACTACGAGCAGTACTTC.

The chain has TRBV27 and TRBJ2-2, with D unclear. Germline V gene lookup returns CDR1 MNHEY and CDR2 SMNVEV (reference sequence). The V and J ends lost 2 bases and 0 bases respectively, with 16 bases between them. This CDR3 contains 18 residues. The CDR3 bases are TGTGCCAGCAGTTTAGACGTCAGGCACCGCGCGAACACCGGGGAGCTGTTTTTT. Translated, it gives CASSLDVRHRANTGELFF.

The CDR3 DNA follows: TGTGCCAGCAGTGTAACAGGCTCCTATAATTCACCCCTCCACTTT. Residues: CASSVTGSYNSPLHF. The chain is built from TRBV6-4 and TRBJ1-6; D possibly corresponds to TRBD1 (5 bases). This CDR3 comprises 15 residues. Between the trimmed V and J ends, which lost 4 bases and 0 bases, there was a span of 7 bases. Germline V gives CDR1 MRHNA, CDR2 SNTAGT.

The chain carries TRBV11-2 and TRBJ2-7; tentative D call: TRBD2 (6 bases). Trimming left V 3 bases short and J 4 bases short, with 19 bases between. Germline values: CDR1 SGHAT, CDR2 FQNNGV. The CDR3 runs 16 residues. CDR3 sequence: CASSLSLRGFGYEQYF. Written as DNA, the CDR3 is TGTGCCAGCAGCTTGAGTTTACGGGGGTTCGGATACGAGCAGTACTTC.

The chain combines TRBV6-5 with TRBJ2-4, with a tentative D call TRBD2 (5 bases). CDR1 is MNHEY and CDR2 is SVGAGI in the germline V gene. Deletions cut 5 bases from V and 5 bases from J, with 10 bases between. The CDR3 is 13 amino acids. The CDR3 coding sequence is TGTGCCAGCAGTAGAGGGCCACAAAACATTCAGTACTTC. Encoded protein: CASSRGPQNIQYF.

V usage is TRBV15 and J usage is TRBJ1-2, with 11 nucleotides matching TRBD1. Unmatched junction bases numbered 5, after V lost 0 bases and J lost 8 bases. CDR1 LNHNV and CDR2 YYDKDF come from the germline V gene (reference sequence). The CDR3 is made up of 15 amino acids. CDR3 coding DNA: TGTGCCACCAGCAGAGATCGGACAGGGGGCCGAGGCTACACCTTC. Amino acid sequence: CATSRDRTGGRGYTF.

CDR3 sequence: CAWSPQGGSADTQYF. The CDR3 nucleotides read TGTGCCTGGAGTCCACAGGGGGGTTCGGCAGATACGCAGTATTTT. J is TRBJ2-3 and V is TRBV30; 8 nucleotides agree with TRBD1. The germline V gene has CDR1 GTSNPN and CDR2 SVGIG (reference sequence). The junction had 8 bases not matched to a gene; V was cut back by 2 bases and J by 4 bases. The CDR3 sequence is 15 residues long. Full variable domain (outside the CDR3, taken from reference TRBV30 and TRBJ2-3): SQTIHQWPATLVQPVGSPLSLECTVEGTSNPNLYWYRQAAGRGLQLLFYSVGIGQISSEVPQNLSASRPQDRQFILSSKKLLLSDSGFYLCAWSPQGGSADTQYFGPGTRLTVL.

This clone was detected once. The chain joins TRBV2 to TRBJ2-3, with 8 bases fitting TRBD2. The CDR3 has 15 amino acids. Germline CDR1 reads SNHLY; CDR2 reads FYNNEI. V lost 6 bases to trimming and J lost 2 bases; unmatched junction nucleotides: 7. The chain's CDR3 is CASRAAGAYTDTQYF. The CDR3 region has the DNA TGTGCCAGCAGGGCAGCGGGGGCGTACACAGATACGCAGTATTTT.

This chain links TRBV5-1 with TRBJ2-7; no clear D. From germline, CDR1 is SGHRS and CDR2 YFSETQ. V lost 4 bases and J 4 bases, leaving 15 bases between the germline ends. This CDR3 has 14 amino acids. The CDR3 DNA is TGCGCCAGCAGCCCGCCCGGGTCCCCGTACGAGCAGTACTTC. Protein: CASSPPGSPYEQYF.

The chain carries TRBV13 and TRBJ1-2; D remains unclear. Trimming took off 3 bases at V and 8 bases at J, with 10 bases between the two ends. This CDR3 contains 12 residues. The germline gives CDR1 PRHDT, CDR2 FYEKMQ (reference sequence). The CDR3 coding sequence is TGTGCCAGCAGCTTCCGCGGGGAGGGCTACACCTTC. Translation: CASSFRGEGYTF.

The CDR3 DNA reads as TGTGCCAGCAGCAAACAGGGGCTTGAGCAGTTCTTC. Amino acids: CASSKQGLEQFF. The chain joins TRBV7-3 to TRBJ2-1; 7 nucleotides line up with TRBD1. V lost 5 bases to trimming and J lost 9 bases; unmatched junction nucleotides: 4. The CDR3 is 12 amino acids. Germline V gene lookup returns CDR1 SGHTA and CDR2 FQGTGA.

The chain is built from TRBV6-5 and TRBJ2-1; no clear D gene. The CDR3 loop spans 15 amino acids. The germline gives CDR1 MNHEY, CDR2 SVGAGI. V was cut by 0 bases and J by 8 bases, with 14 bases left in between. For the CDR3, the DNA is TGTGCCAGCAGTTACTCGACGAGTTTCGTCGATGAGCAGTTCTTC. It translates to CASSYSTSFVDEQFF.

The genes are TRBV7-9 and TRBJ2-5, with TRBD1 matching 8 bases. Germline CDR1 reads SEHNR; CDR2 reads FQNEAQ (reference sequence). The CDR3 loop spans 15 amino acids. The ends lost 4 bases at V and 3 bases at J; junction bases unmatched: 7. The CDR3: CASSYYATGEETQYF. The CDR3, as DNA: TGTGCCAGCAGCTATTACGCGACAGGGGAAGAGACCCAGTACTTC. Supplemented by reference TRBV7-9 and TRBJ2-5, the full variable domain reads DTGVSQNPRHKITKRGQNVTFRCDPISEHNRLYWYRQTLGQGPEFLTYFQNEAQLEKSRLLSDRFSAERPKGSFSTLEIQRTEQGDSAMYLCASSYYATGEETQYFGPGTRLLVL.